These T cell receptor beta chains were read from a single sample in a study of blood T cell repertoires in COVID-19. Only in-frame clones appear in the TCRdb table, and some are missing; sequencing was by immunoSEQ multiplex PCR. Here the sample spans approximately 210,000 clones, just over 90% being singletons. The sequencing sample was made of peripheral blood. The source is a man aged 25 to 40 with acute or convalescent COVID-19. CDR3s include the opening cysteine and the closing phenylalanine or tryptophan. The order of the fields is D gene, V gene, clone size, J gene, CDR3 protein, CDR3 DNA. D genes are given only for firm matches. Some rows mark clone size as missing; the rest say once, few, many or name a class of expanded clone.

TRBD1	TRBV28	-	TRBJ1-5	CASSEMTGGMSNQPQHF	TGTGCCAGCAGTGAAATGACAGGGGGCATGAGCAATCAGCCCCAGCATTTT
-	TRBV11-2	-	TRBJ2-5	CASSLAFQGRQETQYF	TGTGCCAGCAGCTTAGCATTCCAGGGGCGTCAGGAGACCCAGTACTTC
TRBD2	TRBV6-1	-	TRBJ2-2	CASSDGAGGPFMNTGELFF	TGTGCCAGCAGTGATGGCGCGGGGGGGCCATTTATGAACACCGGGGAGCTGTTTTTT
-	TRBV5-1	-	TRBJ2-5	CASSLSTGETQYF	TGCGCCAGCAGCTTGTCGACGGGAGAGACCCAGTACTTC
-	TRBV30	once	TRBJ2-7	CAWSGGLEYEQYF	TGTGCCTGGAGTGGAGGCCTAGAGTACGAGCAGTACTTC
TRBD2	TRBV7-6	-	TRBJ2-7	CASSLAPHGTSNEQYF	TGTGCCAGCAGCTTAGCGCCACACGGGACTAGTAACGAGCAGTACTTC
-	TRBV30	-	TRBJ1-2	CAWEDGLYYGYTF	TGTGCCTGGGAGGACGGACTTTACTATGGCTACACCTTC
-	TRBV28	once	TRBJ1-4	CASSLSGTSEKLFF	TGTGCCAGCAGTTTATCGGGTACGAGTGAAAAACTGTTTTTT
TRBD2	TRBV5-1	-	TRBJ2-5	CASSLAASGRQETQYF	TGCGCCAGCAGCTTGGCGGCTAGCGGGAGGCAAGAGACCCAGTACTTC
-	TRBV6-6	once	TRBJ1-4	CASSSQGLGEEKLFF	TGTGCCAGCAGTTCCCAGGGGTTAGGGGAAGAAAAACTGTTTTTT
TRBD2	TRBV14	-	TRBJ2-7	CASSPGGGTWEQYF	TGTGCCAGCAGTCCCGGCGGGGGGACGTGGGAGCAGTACTTC
TRBD1	TRBV18	-	TRBJ2-7	CASSRQGAYEQYF	TGTGCCAGCTCACGACAGGGGGCTTACGAGCAGTACTTC
-	TRBV4-1	-	TRBJ2-7	CASSRGSAGSSYEQYF	TGCGCCAGCAGCCGAGGGTCGGCGGGGTCCTCCTACGAGCAGTACTTC
-	TRBV5-5	-	TRBJ2-4	CASSLSWSGFKPPQYF	TGTGCCAGCAGCTTGTCGTGGTCAGGGTTTAAGCCACCTCAGTACTTC
-	TRBV5-1	-	TRBJ2-1	CASSLIVRSGNEQFF	TGCGCCAGCAGCTTAATAGTTAGGAGCGGGAATGAGCAGTTCTTC
-	TRBV5-1	-	TRBJ2-7	CASSLQGSSYEQYF	TGCGCCAGCAGCTTGCAGGGGAGCTCCTACGAGCAGTACTTC
-	TRBV3-1/TRBV3-2	-	TRBJ2-7	CASSSLAGREQYF	TGTGCCAGCAGCTCTCTCGCGGGGAGGGAGCAGTACTTC
TRBD2	TRBV2	once	TRBJ2-3	CASTVAGGTDTQYF	TGTGCCAGCACAGTAGCGGGGGGCACAGATACGCAGTATTTT
-	TRBV30	-	TRBJ2-1	CAWSVQGGKGEQFF	TGTGCCTGGAGTGTACAAGGCGGGAAGGGTGAGCAGTTCTTC
-	TRBV7-6	-	TRBJ2-7	CASSADGGRRTPYEQYF	TGTGCCAGCAGCGCCGACGGCGGGCGGAGAACTCCCTACGAGCAGTACTTC
TRBD1	TRBV5-1	-	TRBJ2-7	CASSPWGQGSLREQYF	TGCGCCAGCAGCCCATGGGGACAGGGGTCGCTTCGCGAGCAGTACTTC
TRBD1	TRBV15	-	TRBJ1-2	CATSRFQGAPGYTF	TGTGCCACCAGCAGATTCCAGGGGGCGCCCGGCTACACCTTC
-	TRBV11-2	-	TRBJ2-1	CASSRSTRPNEQFF	TGTGCCAGCAGCCGTTCGACTAGGCCCAATGAGCAGTTCTTC
-	TRBV9	-	TRBJ1-6	CASSVAVKNSPLHF	TGTGCCAGCAGCGTAGCAGTGAAAAATTCACCCCTCCACTTT
-	TRBV19	-	TRBJ1-5	CASSIERDQPQHF	TGTGCCAGTAGTATAGAGCGGGATCAGCCCCAGCATTTT
TRBD2	TRBV5-1	-	TRBJ2-5	CASSLAPNRLAGETQYF	TGCGCCAGCAGCTTGGCCCCGAACCGACTAGCGGGAGAGACCCAGTACTTC
-	TRBV25-1	-	TRBJ2-7	CASSEMRDRYYEQYF	TGTGCCAGCAGTGAAATGCGAGACAGGTACTACGAGCAGTACTTC
-	TRBV14	-	TRBJ1-1	CASSQEGFSRNTEAFF	TGTGCCAGCAGCCAAGAGGGCTTTTCGCGGAACACTGAAGCTTTCTTT
-	TRBV9	few	TRBJ2-3	CASSSHVRADTQYF	TGTGCCAGCAGCAGCCACGTCCGGGCAGATACGCAGTATTTT
-	TRBV5-1	-	TRBJ2-1	CASSVYSYYNEQFF	TGCGCCAGCAGCGTCTACTCCTACTACAATGAGCAGTTCTTC
-	TRBV5-4	once	TRBJ1-3	CASSLPGGSGNTIYF	TGTGCCAGCAGCCTTCCCGGGGGATCTGGAAACACCATATATTTT
-	TRBV5-1	once	TRBJ2-7	CASSGRASYEQYF	TGCGCCAGCAGCGGCAGGGCATCCTACGAGCAGTACTTC
TRBD1	TRBV7-3	-	TRBJ2-5	CASSVGTEETQYF	TGTGCCAGCAGCGTCGGGACAGAAGAGACCCAGTACTTC
TRBD1	TRBV5-1	-	TRBJ1-2	CASSVRQGYGYTF	TGCGCCAGCAGCGTGCGACAGGGTTATGGCTACACCTTC
TRBD1	TRBV29-1	-	TRBJ1-4	CSVLGDSKGYEKLFF	TGCAGCGTCCTAGGGGACAGCAAAGGGTATGAAAAACTGTTTTTT
-	TRBV25-1	-	TRBJ2-3	CASSESGWSEDTQYF	TGTGCCAGCAGTGAATCGGGGTGGAGCGAGGATACGCAGTATTTT
-	TRBV19	-	TRBJ1-5	CASSIVSGNSNQPQHF	TGTGCCAGTAGTATAGTATCCGGGAATAGCAATCAGCCCCAGCATTTT
TRBD2	TRBV30	-	TRBJ2-2	CAWSGLAGVRTGELFF	TGTGCCTGGAGTGGACTAGCGGGAGTTCGAACCGGGGAGCTGTTTTTT
-	TRBV13	once	TRBJ1-2	CASSLQQGVGGYTF	TGTGCCAGCAGCTTACAACAGGGAGTGGGGGGCTACACCTTC
TRBD1	TRBV10-3	-	TRBJ2-7	CAISDGRTGTGRYEQYF	TGTGCCATCAGTGACGGGCGAACCGGGACAGGACGCTACGAGCAGTACTTC
-	TRBV20-1	-	TRBJ2-5	CSATFQETQYF	TGCAGTGCTACTTTTCAAGAGACCCAGTACTTC
TRBD2	TRBV4-1	-	TRBJ2-2	CASSETSAGELFF	TGCGCCAGCAGCGAAACTAGCGCCGGGGAGCTGTTTTTT
-	TRBV3-1/TRBV3-2	once	TRBJ1-1	CASRREFHTEAFF	TGTGCCAGCCGCCGGGAGTTCCACACTGAAGCTTTCTTT
TRBD2	TRBV5-5	-	TRBJ2-7	CASSLAGGAPYEQYF	TGTGCCAGCAGCTTGGCCGGGGGGGCCCCCTACGAGCAGTACTTC
TRBD1	TRBV24-1	-	TRBJ2-2	CATSDTRGPGELFF	TGTGCCACCAGTGATACCAGGGGGCCCGGGGAGCTGTTTTTT
TRBD2	TRBV7-2	-	TRBJ2-3	CASSSRLASSVDTQYF	TGTGCCAGCAGCTCCCGACTAGCTTCCTCTGTGGATACGCAGTATTTT
-	TRBV20-1	-	TRBJ2-5	CSASRSGYQETQYF	TGCAGTGCTAGTAGGTCAGGCTACCAAGAGACCCAGTACTTC
TRBD1	TRBV6-5	-	TRBJ1-5	CASNRGTGNQPQHF	TGTGCCAGCAATCGAGGGACAGGAAACCAGCCCCAGCATTTT
-	TRBV11-2	-	TRBJ1-1	CASSYVGPTGEAFF	TGTGCCAGCAGCTACGTCGGTCCGACAGGAGAAGCTTTCTTT
-	TRBV6-5	-	TRBJ1-2	CASTPGVRGYTF	TGTGCCAGCACCCCAGGGGTGAGAGGCTACACCTTC
-	TRBV3-1/TRBV3-2	-	TRBJ2-7	CASSQDGGWEQYF	TGTGCCAGCAGCCAAGACGGAGGGTGGGAGCAGTACTTC
-	TRBV7-9	-	TRBJ2-5	CASTPGETQYF	TGTGCCAGCACTCCGGGGGAGACCCAGTACTTC
-	TRBV6-6	-	TRBJ2-5	CASGWGGETQYF	TGTGCCAGCGGGTGGGGGGGCGAGACCCAGTACTTC
-	TRBV7-8	-	TRBJ1-2	CASSSRVSYGYTF	TGTGCCAGCAGTTCCAGGGTGAGCTATGGCTACACCTTC
TRBD1	TRBV6-5	-	TRBJ1-4	CASSLTGGLGEKLFF	TGTGCCAGCAGTTTGACAGGGGGTTTAGGTGAAAAACTGTTTTTT
-	TRBV19	-	TRBJ2-7	CASSIDPGQGRTNEQYF	TGTGCCAGTAGTATAGATCCGGGGCAGGGGCGGACGAACGAGCAGTACTTC
-	TRBV20-1	-	TRBJ2-1	CSAPRGNEQFF	TGCAGTGCACCTAGGGGGAATGAGCAGTTCTTC
TRBD1	TRBV11-1	-	TRBJ2-7	CASSLGAYRGQDF	TGTGCCAGCAGCTTAGGGGCCTACAGGGGACAAGACTTC
-	TRBV28	-	TRBJ1-1	CACRGNTEAFF	TGTGCCTGTAGGGGAAACACTGAAGCTTTCTTT
TRBD1	TRBV29-1	-	TRBJ2-7	CSVAFGTGPYEQYF	TGCAGCGTTGCGTTTGGGACAGGACCCTACGAGCAGTACTTC